The 24 T cell receptor beta chains given below trace back to one sample, sequenced in a study of blood T cell repertoires in COVID-19. Sequenced by immunoSEQ multiplex PCR; TCRdb stores in-frame clones only, minus some. The sample lists 250,000 or so clones, about 89% seen once, with less than 3% in the top ten. Sequencing input: PBMCs or T cells enriched from blood (not recorded which). The source of these receptors is a woman between 18 and 29 years old who had recovered from COVID-19.

V is TRBV6-2 or TRBV6-3 and J is TRBJ2-2; 12 bases align to TRBD2. Germline CDR1 is MNHEY and CDR2 is SVGEGT. The length of the CDR3 is 17 residues. J lost 2 bases, V lost 6 bases, and 7 bases had no gene match. CDR3 coding DNA: TGTGCCAGCAGCCCTGGACTAGCGGGGACTAACACCGGGGAGCTGTTTTTT. Encoded protein: CASSPGLAGTNTGELFF.

Written as DNA, the CDR3 is TGTGCCAGCAGCTTAAGGCAGGGGTATGGCTACACCTTC. Its protein is CASSLRQGYGYTF. The rearrangement joins TRBV5-5 to TRBJ1-2, with D possibly TRBD1 on 6 matching bases. V was trimmed by 2 bases and J by 5 bases, leaving 10 bases between them. Germline CDR1 and CDR2: SGHKS and YYEKEE (reference sequence). CDR3 length: 13 residues.

The CDR3 is CASSVGTSKGDTQYF. In DNA, the CDR3 is TGTGCCAGCAGCGTTGGGACTAGTAAGGGAGATACGCAGTATTTT. The chain couples TRBV9 to TRBJ2-3, with TRBD2 identical over 8 bases. Germline V gene lookup returns CDR1 SGDLS and CDR2 YYNGEE. Trimming at V came to 2 bases and at J to 5 bases, leaving 7 bases not matched to a gene. The CDR3 runs 15 residues.

The V gene is TRBV19, the J gene TRBJ1-2; tentatively, D is TRBD1 (5 bases). The V end lost 0 bases, the J end lost 0 bases, and 11 bases lay between the germline ends. CDR1 and CDR2 from the germline V gene are LNHDA and SQIVND (reference sequence). CDR3 length: 16 residues. CDR3 sequence reads: CASSIEGLSANYGYTF. The CDR3 region has the DNA TGTGCCAGTAGTATAGAGGGACTTTCAGCTAACTATGGCTACACCTTC. The entire variable domain, with the rest obtained from reference TRBV19 and TRBJ1-2, is as follows: DGGITQSPKYLFRKEGQNVTLSCEQNLNHDAMYWYRQDPGQGLRLIYYSQIVNDFQKGDIAEGYSVSREKKESFPLTVTSAQKNPTAFYLCASSIEGLSANYGYTFGSGTRLTVV.

This chain links TRBV27 with TRBJ2-7; possibly TRBD2 for D (7 bases). The CDR3 extends over 15 amino acids. Germline CDR1 and CDR2: MNHEY and SMNVEV (reference sequence). The ends were cut back, 6 bases at V and 3 bases at J, with 18 bases in the middle. This CDR3 is CASSSPGGVIYEQYF. In DNA form, the CDR3 reads TGTGCCAGCAGCTCCCCGGGGGGCGTTATCTACGAGCAGTACTTC.

This clone has a single count. The chain is built from TRBV7-2 and TRBJ1-2; 9 bases match TRBD1. Per the germline V gene, CDR1 is SGHTA and CDR2 is FQGNSA. This CDR3 is 12 amino acids long. J lost 13 bases, V lost 4 bases, and 7 bases had no gene match. CDR3 in amino acids: CASSWDRVGATF. In DNA form, the CDR3 reads TGTGCCAGCAGCTGGGACAGGGTCGGAGCCACCTTC.

The chain carries TRBV15 and TRBJ2-5; D is perhaps TRBD1 (6 bases). CDR3 length: 17 residues. Germline V lookup: CDR1 LNHNV, CDR2 YYDKDF (reference sequence). The V end lost 4 bases, the J end lost 3 bases, and 21 bases lay between the germline ends. In DNA form, the CDR3 reads TGTGCCACCAGCACACCCAGACGAACAGGGATCAAAGAGACCCAGTACTTC. This encodes CATSTPRRTGIKETQYF. Complete variable domain (other parts from reference TRBV15 and TRBJ2-5): DAMVIQNPRYQVTQFGKPVTLSCSQTLNHNVMYWYQQKSSQAPKLLFHYYDKDFNNEADTPDNFQSRRPNTSFCFLDIRSPGLGDTAMYLCATSTPRRTGIKETQYFGPGTRLLVL.

The rearrangement uses TRBV27 and TRBJ2-3; the match to TRBD1 covers 7 bases. The length of the CDR3 is 14 residues. The trim removed 3 bases at V and 1 base at J, leaving 1 base unmatched. CDR1 is MNHEY, CDR2 SMNVEV, per germline (reference sequence). The CDR3 loop reads CASSFGTGTDTQYF. The DNA of the CDR3 is TGTGCCAGCAGTTTCGGGACAGGCACAGATACGCAGTATTTT.

This chain joins TRBV5-1 and TRBJ1-2; 7 bases are a match to TRBD1. Trimming cost V 2 bases and J 8 bases; bases outside gene matches: 9. CDR3 length: 14 residues. Germline assignment: CDR1 SGHRS and CDR2 YFSETQ. CDR3 amino acids: CASSFGTEPGGYTF. In DNA, the CDR3 is TGCGCCAGCAGCTTCGGGACAGAGCCCGGGGGCTACACCTTC.

This clone was detected many times. This sample includes further DNA sequences coding for the same CDR3. The DNA for the CDR3 is TGTGCCAGCTCACCGACAGGCTACGAGCAGTACTTC. Amino acids: CASSPTGYEQYF. The rearrangement joins TRBV18 to TRBJ2-7; a weak D match, TRBD1 (6 bases). The CDR3 is 12 residues long. V shed 3 bases and J shed 3 bases, with 6 bases lying between them. CDR1 and CDR2 (germline): KGHSH, LQKENI.

The chain has TRBV9 and TRBJ1-1, with TRBD1 matching 8 bases. Germline CDR1 reads SGDLS; CDR2 reads YYNGEE. V lost 4 bases, J lost 8 bases, and 10 bases stayed unmatched. The CDR3 is 14 residues long. The CDR3 coding sequence is TGTGCCAGCAGCCCAACCAGGGGGCCATCCGAAGCTTTCTTT. Translated, it gives CASSPTRGPSEAFF. Drawing the rest from reference TRBV9 and TRBJ1-1, the complete variable domain is DSGVTQTPKHLITATGQRVTLRCSPRSGDLSVYWYQQSLDQGLQFLIQYYNGEERAKGNILERFSAQQFPDLHSELNLSSLELGDSALYFCASSPTRGPSEAFFGQGTRLTVV.

The gene calls are TRBV19 and TRBJ2-2; TRBD2 matches 8 bases. This CDR3 is built from 15 residues. J was trimmed by 4 bases and V by 2 bases; bases with no gene match: 3. Germline CDR1 reads LNHDA; CDR2 reads SQIVND (reference sequence). CDR3 in DNA: TGTGCCAGTAGTATAAGGCGGGAGGTCACCGGGGAGCTGTTTTTT. Protein product: CASSIRREVTGELFF.

The genes are TRBV7-2 and TRBJ2-2, with 10 bases matching TRBD2. The V gene end was trimmed by 4 bases and the J gene end by 6 bases; junction bases not matched to a gene: 2. There are 14 residues in the CDR3. The V gene's germline CDR1 is SGHTA and CDR2 FQGNSA. The CDR3 DNA follows: TGTGCCAGCAGCTGGAGCGGGAGGGCCGGGGAGCTGTTTTTT. Protein: CASSWSGRAGELFF. Supplemented by reference TRBV7-2 and TRBJ2-2, the full variable domain reads GAGVSQSPSNKVTEKGKDVELRCDPISGHTALYWYRQSLGQGLEFLIYFQGNSAPDKSGLPSDRFSAERTGGSVSTLTIQRTQQEDSAVYLCASSWSGRAGELFFGEGSRLTVL.

The V gene is TRBV5-1, the J gene TRBJ1-1; 7 nucleotides match TRBD1. V was pared by 2 bases and J by 0 bases, with 10 bases of the junction left unmatched. This CDR3 spans 17 amino acids. Germline V lookup: CDR1 SGHRS, CDR2 YFSETQ. The CDR3 loop reads CASSFPDKTGMNTEAFF. The CDR3 nucleotides read TGCGCCAGCAGCTTCCCCGATAAGACAGGGATGAACACTGAAGCTTTCTTT.

CDR3 nucleotides: TGTGCCAGCAGTCTTCGGGGGGATCTCACAGATACGCAGTATTTT. Translating it yields CASSLRGDLTDTQYF. V and J are TRBV6-2 or TRBV6-3 and TRBJ2-3; 7 bases align to TRBD2. The germline V gene encodes CDR1 MNHEY and CDR2 SVGEGT. This CDR3 region has 15 residues. V shed 5 bases, J shed 2 bases, and the junction held 7 bases outside the gene matches.

This CDR3 is CASSGTGGETQYF. The DNA of the CDR3 is TGTGCCAGCAGCGGGACAGGGGGCGAGACCCAGTACTTC. This chain joins TRBV9 and TRBJ2-5, with 11 bases identical to TRBD1. Germline V gives CDR1 SGDLS, CDR2 YYNGEE. V lost 3 bases to trimming and J lost 5 bases; unmatched junction nucleotides: 0. The CDR3 is 13 residues long. The variable domain in full, with the rest retrieved from reference TRBV9 and TRBJ2-5, is DSGVTQTPKHLITATGQRVTLRCSPRSGDLSVYWYQQSLDQGLQFLIQYYNGEERAKGNILERFSAQQFPDLHSELNLSSLELGDSALYFCASSGTGGETQYFGPGTRLLVL.

The chain combines TRBV19 with TRBJ2-5; the D gene is possibly TRBD2 (6 bases). CDR3 length: 15 amino acids. In germline, CDR1 is LNHDA, CDR2 SQIVND (reference sequence). Trimming removed 5 bases from V and 1 base from J, with 14 bases in between. The CDR3 nucleotides read TGTGCCAGTAGTCCAACAAGGGGACTCCAAGAGACCCAGTACTTC. This codes for CASSPTRGLQETQYF.

The chain combines TRBV3-1 (or the pseudogene TRBV3-2) with TRBJ2-5; tentative D call: TRBD2 (6 bases). This CDR3 has 13 residues. Germline V gene sequence: CDR1 LGHDT, CDR2 YNNKEL (reference sequence). Trimming removed 5 bases at V and 5 bases at J, with 12 bases between. In nucleotides, the CDR3 is TGTGCCAGCAGCTTTTTTGGGGGGGAGACCCAGTACTTC. Protein product: CASSFFGGETQYF.

J is TRBJ2-5 and V is TRBV30, with a weak D call TRBD2 (7 bases). Trimming stripped 3 bases from V and 5 bases from J, with 19 bases between. The CDR3 sequence is 15 residues long. Germline V gives CDR1 GTSNPN, CDR2 SVGIG (reference sequence). Here the CDR3 reads CAWRPRGRGGETQYF. The CDR3 nucleotides read TGTGCCTGGAGACCCAGAGGCAGGGGAGGGGAGACCCAGTACTTC.

The chain links TRBV19 to TRBJ1-2, with D possibly being TRBD1 (5 bases). The CDR3 length is 16 residues. The V end lost 5 bases, the J end lost 2 bases, and 18 bases lay between the germline ends. Germline V gene lookup returns CDR1 LNHDA and CDR2 SQIVND (reference sequence). This CDR3 reads CASSPELDRQNYGYTF. The CDR3 bases are TGTGCCAGTAGTCCCGAGTTGGACCGACAGAACTATGGCTACACCTTC. Combining the CDR3 with reference TRBV19 and TRBJ1-2 gives the whole variable domain DGGITQSPKYLFRKEGQNVTLSCEQNLNHDAMYWYRQDPGQGLRLIYYSQIVNDFQKGDIAEGYSVSREKKESFPLTVTSAQKNPTAFYLCASSPELDRQNYGYTFGSGTRLTVV.

This chain links TRBV11-1 with TRBJ2-5; 9 bases line up with TRBD2. Per the germline V gene, CDR1 is SGHAT and CDR2 is FQDESV (reference sequence). The CDR3 is 16 amino acids. V lost 4 bases and J lost 7; bases outside the gene matches: 13. The CDR3 sequence: CASSSPSGSGGWTQYF. CDR3 DNA: TGTGCCAGCAGCTCACCTTCTGGTAGCGGGGGATGGACCCAGTACTTC.

The chain has TRBV5-1 and TRBJ2-1, with TRBD2 matching over 7 bases. Unmatched junction bases numbered 4, after V lost 0 bases and J lost 4 bases. Germline lookup yields CDR1 SGHRS and CDR2 YFSETQ. This CDR3 contains 15 residues. The DNA for the CDR3 is TGCGCCAGCAGCTTGGTGGCGCGGGAGTACAATGAGCAGTTCTTC. This encodes CASSLVAREYNEQFF.

This chain connects TRBV7-2 to TRBJ2-7; 9 bases are shared with TRBD1. CDR3 length: 15 amino acids. Germline V gene data show CDR1 as SGHTA and CDR2 as FQGNSA. With 5 bases clipped from V and 6 bases from J, the junction kept 11 bases outside the gene matches. CDR3 sequence reads: CASSPGTGKVGEQYF. As DNA, the CDR3 is TGTGCCAGCAGCCCCGGGACAGGGAAGGTGGGCGAGCAGTACTTC.

This chain links TRBV4-3 with TRBJ2-1, with D perhaps TRBD2 (6 bases). V lost 2 bases and J lost 2, with 13 bases in between. The CDR3 loop spans 16 amino acids. Germline lookup yields CDR1 LGHNA and CDR2 YSLEER. In nucleotides, the CDR3 is TGCGCCAGCAGCCAAAATGCCCGCGGGGCCTACAATGAGCAGTTCTTC. It translates to CASSQNARGAYNEQFF.